The source of this T cell receptor (beta chain) is a study of cytomegalovirus exposure and HLA in healthy donors. Study-wide results and caveats: When analyzed later, the rates of TCR association showed variation by HLA locus, with DRB1 the most and HLA-C the fewest. Earlier findings revealed that most TCR beta V segments proved productive either about 90% or about 30% of the time.

Worth noting for this clone: The target antigen is unknown.

The PCR contained 60 Vbeta and 13 Jbeta primers. TCRdb keeps only in-frame clones here, not all; method: immunoSEQ multiplex PCR. Its clone listing holds tens of thousands of clones. Unmatched junction bases numbered 3, after V lost 3 bases and J lost 2 bases. Germline loops: CDR1 SEHNR, CDR2 FQNEAQ (reference sequence). There are 14 residues in the CDR3. V usage is TRBV7-9 and J usage is TRBJ1-1; 7 bases map to TRBD1. The clonotype comes from a human donor in good health. The specimen was PBMCs. The CDR3 DNA reads TGTGCCAGCAGCTTGCGACAGGGCAACACTGAAGCTTTCTTT. Amino acid sequence: CASSLRQGNTEAFF.